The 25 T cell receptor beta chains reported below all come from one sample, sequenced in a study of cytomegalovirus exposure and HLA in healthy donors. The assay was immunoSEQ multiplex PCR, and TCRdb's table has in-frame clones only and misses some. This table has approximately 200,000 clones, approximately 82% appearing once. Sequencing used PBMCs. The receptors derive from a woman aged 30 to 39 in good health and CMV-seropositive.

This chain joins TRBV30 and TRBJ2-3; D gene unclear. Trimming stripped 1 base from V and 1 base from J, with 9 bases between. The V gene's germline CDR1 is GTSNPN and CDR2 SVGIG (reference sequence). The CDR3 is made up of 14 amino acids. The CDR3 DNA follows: TGTGCCTGGAGTGATAGAGGAGGCACAGATACGCAGTATTTT. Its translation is CAWSDRGGTDTQYF.

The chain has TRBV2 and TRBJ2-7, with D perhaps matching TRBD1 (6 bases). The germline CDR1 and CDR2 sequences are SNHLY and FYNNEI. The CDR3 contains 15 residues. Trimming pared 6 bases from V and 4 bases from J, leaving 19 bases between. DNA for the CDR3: TGTGCCAGCAGCCAAAACAGGGAAAGGGAATACGAGCAGTACTTC. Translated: CASSQNREREYEQYF.

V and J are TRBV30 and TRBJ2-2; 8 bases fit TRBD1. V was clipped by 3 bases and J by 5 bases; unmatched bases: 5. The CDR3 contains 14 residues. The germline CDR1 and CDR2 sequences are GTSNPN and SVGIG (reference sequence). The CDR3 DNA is TGTGCCTGGAGCCAGCAGGGGGCGACCGGGGAGCTGTTTTTT. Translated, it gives CAWSQQGATGELFF.

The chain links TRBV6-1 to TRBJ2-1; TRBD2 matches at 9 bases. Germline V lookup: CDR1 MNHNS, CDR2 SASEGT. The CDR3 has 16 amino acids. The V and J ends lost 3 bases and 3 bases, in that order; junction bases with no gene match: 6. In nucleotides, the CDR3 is TGTGCCAGCAGTGATCTCGCGGGAGGGTACTACAATGAGCAGTTCTTC. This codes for CASSDLAGGYYNEQFF.

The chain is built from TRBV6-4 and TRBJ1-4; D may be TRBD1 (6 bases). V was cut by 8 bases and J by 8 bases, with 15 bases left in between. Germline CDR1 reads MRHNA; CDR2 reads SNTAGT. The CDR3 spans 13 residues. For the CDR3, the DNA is TGTGCCAGCTCACTTGAGCAGGGGGAAAAACTGTTTTTT. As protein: CASSLEQGEKLFF.

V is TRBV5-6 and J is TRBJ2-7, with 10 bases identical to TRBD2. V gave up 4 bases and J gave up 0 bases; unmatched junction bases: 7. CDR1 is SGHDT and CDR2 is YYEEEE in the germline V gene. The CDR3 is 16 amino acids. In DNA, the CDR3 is TGTGCCAGCAGCCAGGGACTAGCGCGCAGCTCCTACGAGCAGTACTTC. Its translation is CASSQGLARSSYEQYF.

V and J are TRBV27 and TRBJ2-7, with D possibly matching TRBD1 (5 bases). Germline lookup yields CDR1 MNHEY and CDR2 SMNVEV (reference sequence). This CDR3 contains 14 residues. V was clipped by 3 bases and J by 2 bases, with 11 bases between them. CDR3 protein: CASSFARAAYEQYF. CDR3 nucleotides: TGTGCCAGCAGTTTTGCCAGGGCCGCCTACGAGCAGTACTTC.

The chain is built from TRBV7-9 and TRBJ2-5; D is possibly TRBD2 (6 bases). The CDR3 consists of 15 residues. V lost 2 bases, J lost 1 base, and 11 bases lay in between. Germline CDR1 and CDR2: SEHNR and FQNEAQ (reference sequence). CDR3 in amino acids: CASSLILEGQETQYF. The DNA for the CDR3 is TGTGCCAGCAGCTTAATTTTGGAGGGCCAAGAGACCCAGTACTTC.

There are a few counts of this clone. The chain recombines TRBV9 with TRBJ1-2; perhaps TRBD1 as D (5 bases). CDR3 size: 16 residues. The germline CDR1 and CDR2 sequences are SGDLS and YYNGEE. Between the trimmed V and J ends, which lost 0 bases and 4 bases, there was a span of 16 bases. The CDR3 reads CASSVGGLLPPYGYTF. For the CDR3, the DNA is TGTGCCAGCAGCGTAGGGGGCTTGCTACCCCCCTATGGCTACACCTTC.

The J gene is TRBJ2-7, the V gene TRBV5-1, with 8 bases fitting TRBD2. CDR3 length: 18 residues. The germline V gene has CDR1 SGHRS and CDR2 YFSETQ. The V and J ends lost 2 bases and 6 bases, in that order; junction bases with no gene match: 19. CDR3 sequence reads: CASSFVAWLAGGLSEQYF. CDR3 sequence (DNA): TGCGCCAGCAGCTTCGTTGCCTGGTTGGCGGGAGGCTTAAGCGAGCAGTACTTC.

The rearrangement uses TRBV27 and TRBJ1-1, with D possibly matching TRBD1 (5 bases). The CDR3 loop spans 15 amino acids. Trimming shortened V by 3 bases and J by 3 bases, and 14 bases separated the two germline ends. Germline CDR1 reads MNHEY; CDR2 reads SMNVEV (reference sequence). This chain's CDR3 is CASSFGDSRDTEAFF. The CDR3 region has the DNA TGTGCCAGCAGTTTTGGTGACAGTCGGGACACTGAAGCTTTCTTT.

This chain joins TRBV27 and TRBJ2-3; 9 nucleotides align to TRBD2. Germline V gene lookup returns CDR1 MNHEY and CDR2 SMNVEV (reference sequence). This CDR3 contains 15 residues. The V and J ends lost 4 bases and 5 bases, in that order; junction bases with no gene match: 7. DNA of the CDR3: TGTGCCAGCAGTTGGGGCGGGAGGGCCAAAGATACGCAGTATTTT. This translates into CASSWGGRAKDTQYF.

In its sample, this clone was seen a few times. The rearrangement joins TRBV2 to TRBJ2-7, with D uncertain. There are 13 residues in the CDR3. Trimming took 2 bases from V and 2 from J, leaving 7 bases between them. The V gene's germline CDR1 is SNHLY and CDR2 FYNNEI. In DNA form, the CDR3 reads TGTGCCAGCAGTGAACCCTTTGCCTACGAGCAGTACTTC. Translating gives CASSEPFAYEQYF.

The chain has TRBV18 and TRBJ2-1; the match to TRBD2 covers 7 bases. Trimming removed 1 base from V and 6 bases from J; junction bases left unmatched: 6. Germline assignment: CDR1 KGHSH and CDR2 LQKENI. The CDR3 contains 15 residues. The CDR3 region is CASSPLGLDLNEQFF. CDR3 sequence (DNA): TGTGCCAGCTCACCACTCGGACTAGATCTCAATGAGCAGTTCTTC.

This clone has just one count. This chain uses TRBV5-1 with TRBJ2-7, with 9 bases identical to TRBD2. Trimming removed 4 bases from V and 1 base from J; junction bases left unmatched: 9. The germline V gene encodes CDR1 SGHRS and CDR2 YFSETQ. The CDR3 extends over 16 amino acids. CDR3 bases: TGCGCCAGCAGCGCTGATAGGACTAGCGTTTCCTACGAGCAGTACTTC. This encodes CASSADRTSVSYEQYF.

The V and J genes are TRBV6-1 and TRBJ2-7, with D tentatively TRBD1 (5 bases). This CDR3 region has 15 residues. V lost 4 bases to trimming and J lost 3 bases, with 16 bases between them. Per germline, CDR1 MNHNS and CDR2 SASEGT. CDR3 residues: CASSASSGQLYEQYF. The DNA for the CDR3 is TGTGCCAGCAGTGCCTCTTCTGGACAACTCTACGAGCAGTACTTC.

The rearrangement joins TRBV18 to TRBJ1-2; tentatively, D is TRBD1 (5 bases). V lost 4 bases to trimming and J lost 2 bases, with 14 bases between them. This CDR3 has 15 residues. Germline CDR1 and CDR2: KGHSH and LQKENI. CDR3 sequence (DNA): TGTGCCAGCTCACTATCGACAGCACTGAACTATGGCTACACCTTC. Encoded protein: CASSLSTALNYGYTF.

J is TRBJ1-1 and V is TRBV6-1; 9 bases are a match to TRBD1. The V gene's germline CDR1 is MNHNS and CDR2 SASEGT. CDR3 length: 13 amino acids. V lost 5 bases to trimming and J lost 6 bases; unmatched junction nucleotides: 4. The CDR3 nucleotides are TGTGCCAGCAGTAGACAGGGGGGGCCTGAAGCTTTCTTT. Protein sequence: CASSRQGGPEAFF.

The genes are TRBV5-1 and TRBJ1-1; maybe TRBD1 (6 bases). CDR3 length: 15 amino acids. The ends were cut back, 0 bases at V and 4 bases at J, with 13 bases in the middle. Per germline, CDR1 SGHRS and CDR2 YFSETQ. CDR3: CASSLAGGPFTEAFF. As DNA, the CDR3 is TGCGCCAGCAGCTTGGCCGGGGGGCCTTTCACTGAAGCTTTCTTT.

The CDR3 nucleotides read TGCGCCAGCAGCCAAGGGGCGGGGGCCCTTGGGGAAGAGACCCAGTACTTC. Protein sequence: CASSQGAGALGEETQYF. This chain uses TRBV4-1 with TRBJ2-5; TRBD2 might be the D (7 bases). The CDR3 sequence is 17 residues long. V shed 1 base and J shed 3 bases, with 18 bases lying between them. In germline, CDR1 is MGHRA, CDR2 YSYEKL.

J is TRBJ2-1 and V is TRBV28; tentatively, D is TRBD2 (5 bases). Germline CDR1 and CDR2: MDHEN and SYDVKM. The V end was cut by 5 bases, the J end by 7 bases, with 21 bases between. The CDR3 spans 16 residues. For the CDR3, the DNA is TGTGCCAGCAGTGAAAGTAGGTTCCCGACGGGGAATGAGCAGTTCTTC. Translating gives CASSESRFPTGNEQFF.

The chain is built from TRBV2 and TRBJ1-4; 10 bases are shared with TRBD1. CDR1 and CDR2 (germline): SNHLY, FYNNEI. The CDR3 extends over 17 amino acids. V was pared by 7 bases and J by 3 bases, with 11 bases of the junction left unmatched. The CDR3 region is CASKPGQGLTANEKLFF. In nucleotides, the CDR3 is TGTGCCAGCAAACCGGGACAGGGGTTGACAGCTAATGAAAAACTGTTTTTT.

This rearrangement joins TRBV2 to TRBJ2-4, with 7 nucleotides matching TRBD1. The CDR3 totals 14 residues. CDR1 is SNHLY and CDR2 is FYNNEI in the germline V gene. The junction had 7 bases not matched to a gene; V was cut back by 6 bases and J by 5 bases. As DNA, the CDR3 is TGTGCCAGCAGCGTGAGGACAGGAGAAAACATTCAGTACTTC. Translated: CASSVRTGENIQYF.

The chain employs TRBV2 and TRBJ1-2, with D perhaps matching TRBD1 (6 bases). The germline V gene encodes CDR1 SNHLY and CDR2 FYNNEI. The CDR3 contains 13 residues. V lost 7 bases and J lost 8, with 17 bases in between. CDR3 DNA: TGTGCCAGCACACAGGGACCTCAGCGGGGCTACACCTTC. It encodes CASTQGPQRGYTF.

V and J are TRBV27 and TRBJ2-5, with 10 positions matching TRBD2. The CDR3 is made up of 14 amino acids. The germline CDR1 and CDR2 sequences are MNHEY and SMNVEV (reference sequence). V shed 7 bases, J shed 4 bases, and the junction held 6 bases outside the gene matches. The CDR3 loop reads CASKLAGSRETQYF. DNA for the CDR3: TGTGCCAGCAAACTAGCGGGATCCCGAGAGACCCAGTACTTC.